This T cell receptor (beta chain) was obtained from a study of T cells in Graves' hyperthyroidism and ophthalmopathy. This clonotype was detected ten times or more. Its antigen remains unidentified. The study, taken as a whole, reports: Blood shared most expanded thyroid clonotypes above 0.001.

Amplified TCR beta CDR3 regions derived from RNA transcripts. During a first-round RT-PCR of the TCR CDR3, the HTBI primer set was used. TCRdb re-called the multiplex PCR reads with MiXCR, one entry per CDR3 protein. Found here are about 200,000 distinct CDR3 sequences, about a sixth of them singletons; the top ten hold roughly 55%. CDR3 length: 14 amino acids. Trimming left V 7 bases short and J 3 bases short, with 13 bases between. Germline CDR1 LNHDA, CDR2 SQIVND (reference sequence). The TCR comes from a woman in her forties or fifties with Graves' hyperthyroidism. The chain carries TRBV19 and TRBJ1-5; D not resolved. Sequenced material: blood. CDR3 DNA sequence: TGTGCCAGTACCACCGGCCGGAACAATCAGCCCCAGCATTTT. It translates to CASTTGRNNQPQHF.